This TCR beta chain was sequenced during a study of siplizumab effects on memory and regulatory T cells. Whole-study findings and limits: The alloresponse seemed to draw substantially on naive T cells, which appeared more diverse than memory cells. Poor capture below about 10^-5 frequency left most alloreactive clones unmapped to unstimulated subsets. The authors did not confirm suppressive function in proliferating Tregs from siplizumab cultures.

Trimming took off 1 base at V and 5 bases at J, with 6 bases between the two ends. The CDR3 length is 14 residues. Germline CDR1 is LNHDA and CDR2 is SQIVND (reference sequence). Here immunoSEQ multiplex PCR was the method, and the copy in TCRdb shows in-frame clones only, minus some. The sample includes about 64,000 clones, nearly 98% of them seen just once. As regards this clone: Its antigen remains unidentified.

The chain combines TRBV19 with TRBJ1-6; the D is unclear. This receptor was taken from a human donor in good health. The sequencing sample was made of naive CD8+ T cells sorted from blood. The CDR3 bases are TGTGCCAGTAGTATAGGACCTAATAATTCACCCCTCCACTTT. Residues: CASSIGPNNSPLHF.